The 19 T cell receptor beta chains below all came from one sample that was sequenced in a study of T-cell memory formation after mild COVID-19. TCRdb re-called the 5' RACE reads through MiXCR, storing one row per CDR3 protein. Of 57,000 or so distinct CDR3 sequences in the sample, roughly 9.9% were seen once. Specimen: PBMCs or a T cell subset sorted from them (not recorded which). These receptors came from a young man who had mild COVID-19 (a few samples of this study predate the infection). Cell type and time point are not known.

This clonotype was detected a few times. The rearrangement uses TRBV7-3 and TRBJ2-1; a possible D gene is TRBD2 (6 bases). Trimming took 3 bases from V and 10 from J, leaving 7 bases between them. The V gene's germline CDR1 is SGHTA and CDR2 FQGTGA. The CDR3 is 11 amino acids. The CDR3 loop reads CASSFGGEQFF. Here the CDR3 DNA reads TGTGCCAGCAGCTTTGGGGGGGAGCAGTTCTTC.

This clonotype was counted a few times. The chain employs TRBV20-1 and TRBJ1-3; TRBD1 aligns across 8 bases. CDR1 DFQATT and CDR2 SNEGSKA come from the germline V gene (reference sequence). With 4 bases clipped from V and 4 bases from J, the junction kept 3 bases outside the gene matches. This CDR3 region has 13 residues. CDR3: CSATGGNGNTIYF. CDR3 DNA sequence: TGCAGTGCTACAGGGGGCAACGGAAACACCATATATTTT.

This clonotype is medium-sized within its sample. The CDR3 nucleotides are TGTGCCAGCAGCCTATCCGGGACATCAAATCAGCCCCAGCATTTT. Amino acid sequence: CASSLSGTSNQPQHF. The chain couples TRBV7-6 to TRBJ1-5, with a tentative D call TRBD1 (6 bases). The V end lost 5 bases, the J end lost 4 bases, and 15 bases lay between the germline ends. This CDR3 is 15 amino acids long. Germline V CDR1 and CDR2: SGHVS, FNYEAQ.

The CDR3: CASSIERGFDEQYV. CDR3 DNA sequence: TGTGCCAGCAGTATCGAGCGGGGTTTTGACGAGCAGTACGTC. J is TRBJ2-7 and V is TRBV6-2 or TRBV6-3; 7 positions match TRBD2. The CDR3 contains 14 residues. V was clipped by 5 bases and J by 5 bases; unmatched bases: 9. In germline, CDR1 is MNHEY, CDR2 SVGEGT.

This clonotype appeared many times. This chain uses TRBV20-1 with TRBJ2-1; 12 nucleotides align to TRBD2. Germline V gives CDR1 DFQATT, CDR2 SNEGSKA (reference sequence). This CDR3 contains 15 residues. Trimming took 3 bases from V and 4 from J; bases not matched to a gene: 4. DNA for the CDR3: TGCAGTGCTAGGAAACTAGCGGGGGGTTACAATGAGCAGTTCTTC. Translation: CSARKLAGGYNEQFF.

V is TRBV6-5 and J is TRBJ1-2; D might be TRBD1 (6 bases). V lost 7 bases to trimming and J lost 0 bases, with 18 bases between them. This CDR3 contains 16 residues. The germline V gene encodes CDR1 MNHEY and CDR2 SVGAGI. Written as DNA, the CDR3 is TGTGCCAGCACTTCTAGGCGCAGGGGAGCTAACTATGGCTACACCTTC. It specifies CASTSRRRGANYGYTF.

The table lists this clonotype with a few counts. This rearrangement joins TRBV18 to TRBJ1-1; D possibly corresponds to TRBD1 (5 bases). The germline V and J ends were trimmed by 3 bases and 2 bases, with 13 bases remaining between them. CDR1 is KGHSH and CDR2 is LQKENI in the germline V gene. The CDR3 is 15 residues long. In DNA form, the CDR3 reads TGTGCCAGCTCACCCCCGGGGCAGAGTAACACTGAAGCTTTCTTT. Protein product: CASSPPGQSNTEAFF.

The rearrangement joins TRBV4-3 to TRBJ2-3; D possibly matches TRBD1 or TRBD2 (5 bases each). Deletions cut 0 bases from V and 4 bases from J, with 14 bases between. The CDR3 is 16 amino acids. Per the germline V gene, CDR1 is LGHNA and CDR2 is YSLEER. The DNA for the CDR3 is TGCGCCAGCAGCCAAGATGTTCGCCGGGGCCCAGATACGCAGTATTTT. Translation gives CASSQDVRRGPDTQYF.

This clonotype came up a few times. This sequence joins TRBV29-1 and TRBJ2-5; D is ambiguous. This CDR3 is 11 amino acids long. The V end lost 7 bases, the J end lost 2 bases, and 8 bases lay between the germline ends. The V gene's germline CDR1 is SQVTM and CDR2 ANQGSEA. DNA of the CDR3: TGCAGCGCCAGAGAGCAAGAGACCCAGTACTTC. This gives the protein CSAREQETQYF. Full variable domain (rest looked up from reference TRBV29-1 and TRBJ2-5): SAVISQKPSRDICQRGTSLTIQCQVDSQVTMMFWYRQQPGQSLTLIATANQGSEATYESGFVIDKFPISRPNLTFSTLTVSNMSPEDSSIYLCSAREQETQYFGPGTRLLVL.

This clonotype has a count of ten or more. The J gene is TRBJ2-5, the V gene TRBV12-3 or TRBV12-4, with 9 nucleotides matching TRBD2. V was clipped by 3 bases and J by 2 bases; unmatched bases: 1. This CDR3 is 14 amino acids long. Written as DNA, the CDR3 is TGTGCCAGCAGTTTCAGCGGGGGGCAAGAGACCCAGTACTTC. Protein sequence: CASSFSGGQETQYF.

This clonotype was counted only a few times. The CDR3 protein is CASSSGGPSTDTQYF. The CDR3 DNA follows: TGTGCCAGCAGCTCCGGGGGACCAAGCACAGATACGCAGTATTTT. The chain carries TRBV7-2 and TRBJ2-3; possibly TRBD2 for D (6 bases). This CDR3 comprises 15 residues. Trimming cost V 4 bases and J 0 bases, with 11 bases left between them. Germline CDR1 is SGHTA and CDR2 is FQGNSA.

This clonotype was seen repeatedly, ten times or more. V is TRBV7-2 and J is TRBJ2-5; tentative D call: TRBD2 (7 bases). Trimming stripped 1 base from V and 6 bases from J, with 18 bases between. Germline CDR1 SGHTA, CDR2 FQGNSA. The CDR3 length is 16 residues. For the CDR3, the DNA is TGTGCCAGCAGCTTAGATTGGGGGGGGCGCTCAAAGACCCAGTACTTC. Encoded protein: CASSLDWGGRSKTQYF. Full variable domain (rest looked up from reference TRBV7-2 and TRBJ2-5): GAGVSQSPSNKVTEKGKDVELRCDPISGHTALYWYRQSLGQGLEFLIYFQGNSAPDKSGLPSDRFSAERTGGSVSTLTIQRTQQEDSAVYLCASSLDWGGRSKTQYFGPGTRLLVL.

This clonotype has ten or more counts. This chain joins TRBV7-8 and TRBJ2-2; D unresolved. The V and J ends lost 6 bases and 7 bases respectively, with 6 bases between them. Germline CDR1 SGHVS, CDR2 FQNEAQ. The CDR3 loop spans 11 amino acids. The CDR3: CASRQSGELFF. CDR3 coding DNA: TGTGCCAGCAGGCAAAGCGGGGAGCTGTTTTTT.

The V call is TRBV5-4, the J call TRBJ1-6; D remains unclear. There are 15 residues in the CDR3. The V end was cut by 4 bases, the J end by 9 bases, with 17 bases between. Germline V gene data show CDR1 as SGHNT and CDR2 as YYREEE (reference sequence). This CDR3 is CASSQSAGVGSPLHF. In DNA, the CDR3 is TGTGCCAGCAGCCAATCCGCTGGGGTAGGTTCACCCCTCCACTTT.

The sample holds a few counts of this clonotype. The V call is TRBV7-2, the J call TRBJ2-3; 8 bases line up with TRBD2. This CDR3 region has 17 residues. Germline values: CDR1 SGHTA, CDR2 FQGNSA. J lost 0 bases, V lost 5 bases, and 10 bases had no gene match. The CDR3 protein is CASSPGAGGLSTDTQYF. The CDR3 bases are TGTGCCAGCAGCCCTGGGGCGGGGGGCCTGAGCACAGATACGCAGTATTTT.

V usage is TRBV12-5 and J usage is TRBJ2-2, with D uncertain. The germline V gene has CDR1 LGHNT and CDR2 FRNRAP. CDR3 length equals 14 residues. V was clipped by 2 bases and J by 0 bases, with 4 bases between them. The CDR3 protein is CASGLYPNTGELFF. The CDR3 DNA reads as TGTGCTAGTGGTTTGTATCCGAACACCGGGGAGCTGTTTTTT.

The CDR3 DNA follows: TGTGCCAGCAGCTTATCGGGGGGGCCAGATACGCAGTATTTT. Its translation: CASSLSGGPDTQYF. This sequence joins TRBV7-2 and TRBJ2-3, with 8 bases matching TRBD2. The CDR3 has 14 amino acids. Per the germline V gene, CDR1 is SGHTA and CDR2 is FQGNSA. V was clipped by 2 bases and J by 4 bases; unmatched bases: 2.

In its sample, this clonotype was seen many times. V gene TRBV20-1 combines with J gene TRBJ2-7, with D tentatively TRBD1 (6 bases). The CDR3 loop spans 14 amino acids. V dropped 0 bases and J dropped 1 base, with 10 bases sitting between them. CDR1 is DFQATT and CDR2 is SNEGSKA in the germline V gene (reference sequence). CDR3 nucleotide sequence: TGCAGTGCTAGAGACACAGGACAGTCCTACGAGCAGTACTTC. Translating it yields CSARDTGQSYEQYF.

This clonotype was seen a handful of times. The CDR3 nucleotides are TGTGCCAGCAGTTACCGGGGGGGCTCTCCCTACGAGCAGTACTTC. It codes for CASSYRGGSPYEQYF. The rearrangement joins TRBV6-2 or TRBV6-3 to TRBJ2-7, with 8 bases matching TRBD2. The CDR3 is 15 amino acids. Germline values: CDR1 MNHEY, CDR2 SVGEGT. The junction had 5 bases not matched to a gene; V was cut back by 2 bases and J by 2 bases.